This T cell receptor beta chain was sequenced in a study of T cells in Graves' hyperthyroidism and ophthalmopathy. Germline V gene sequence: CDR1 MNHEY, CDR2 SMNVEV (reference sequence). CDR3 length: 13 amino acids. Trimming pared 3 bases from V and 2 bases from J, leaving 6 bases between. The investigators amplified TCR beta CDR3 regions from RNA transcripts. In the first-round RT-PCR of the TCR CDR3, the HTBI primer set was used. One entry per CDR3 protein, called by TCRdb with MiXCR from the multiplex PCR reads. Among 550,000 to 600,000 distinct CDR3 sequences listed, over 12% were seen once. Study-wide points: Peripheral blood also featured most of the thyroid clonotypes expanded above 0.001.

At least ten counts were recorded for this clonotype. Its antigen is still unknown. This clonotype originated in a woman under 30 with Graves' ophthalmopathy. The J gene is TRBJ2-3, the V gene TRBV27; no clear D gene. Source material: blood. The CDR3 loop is CASSLVTTDTQYF. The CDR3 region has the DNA TGTGCCAGCAGTTTGGTCACCACAGATACGCAGTATTTT.